In its sample, the clone carrying this T cell receptor beta chain is medium-sized. The antigen is undetermined. TCRdb's copy holds only in-frame clones and misses some; the assay was immunoSEQ multiplex PCR. The data hold roughly 20,000 clones, with around 80% observed a single time. The germline V and J ends were trimmed by 7 bases and 4 bases, with 14 bases remaining between them. Per germline, CDR1 SQVTM and CDR2 ANQGSEA. CDR3 length: 12 amino acids. These data belong to a study of somatic mutations in cytotoxic T cells in rheumatoid arthritis. Study-level results: Patients with rheumatoid arthritis showed a slight underrepresentation of TRBV07, a finding that was never subjected to any adjustment for multiple comparisons.

The specimen was CD8+ T cells sorted from blood. The chain has TRBV29-1 and TRBJ2-7; D tentatively fits TRBD1 or TRBD2 (5 bases each). This TCR was recovered from an adult with rheumatoid arthritis. The CDR3 region has the DNA TGCAGCGGTGGGGACGACGCGTACGAGCAGTACTTC. Its translation is CSGGDDAYEQYF.